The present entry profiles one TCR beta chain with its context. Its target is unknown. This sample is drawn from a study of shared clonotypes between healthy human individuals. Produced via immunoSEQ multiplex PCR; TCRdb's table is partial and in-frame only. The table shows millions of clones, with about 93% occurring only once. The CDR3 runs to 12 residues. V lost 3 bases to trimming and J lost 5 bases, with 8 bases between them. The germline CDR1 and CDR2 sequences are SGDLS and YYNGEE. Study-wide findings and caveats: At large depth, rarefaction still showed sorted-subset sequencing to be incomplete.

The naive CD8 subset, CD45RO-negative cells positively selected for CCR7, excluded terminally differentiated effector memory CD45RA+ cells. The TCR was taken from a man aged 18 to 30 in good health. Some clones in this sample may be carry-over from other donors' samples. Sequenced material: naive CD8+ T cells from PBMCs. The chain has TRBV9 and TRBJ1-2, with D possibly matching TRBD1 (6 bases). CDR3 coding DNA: TGTGCCAGCAGCGGGGACATATATGGCTACACCTTC. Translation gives CASSGDIYGYTF.